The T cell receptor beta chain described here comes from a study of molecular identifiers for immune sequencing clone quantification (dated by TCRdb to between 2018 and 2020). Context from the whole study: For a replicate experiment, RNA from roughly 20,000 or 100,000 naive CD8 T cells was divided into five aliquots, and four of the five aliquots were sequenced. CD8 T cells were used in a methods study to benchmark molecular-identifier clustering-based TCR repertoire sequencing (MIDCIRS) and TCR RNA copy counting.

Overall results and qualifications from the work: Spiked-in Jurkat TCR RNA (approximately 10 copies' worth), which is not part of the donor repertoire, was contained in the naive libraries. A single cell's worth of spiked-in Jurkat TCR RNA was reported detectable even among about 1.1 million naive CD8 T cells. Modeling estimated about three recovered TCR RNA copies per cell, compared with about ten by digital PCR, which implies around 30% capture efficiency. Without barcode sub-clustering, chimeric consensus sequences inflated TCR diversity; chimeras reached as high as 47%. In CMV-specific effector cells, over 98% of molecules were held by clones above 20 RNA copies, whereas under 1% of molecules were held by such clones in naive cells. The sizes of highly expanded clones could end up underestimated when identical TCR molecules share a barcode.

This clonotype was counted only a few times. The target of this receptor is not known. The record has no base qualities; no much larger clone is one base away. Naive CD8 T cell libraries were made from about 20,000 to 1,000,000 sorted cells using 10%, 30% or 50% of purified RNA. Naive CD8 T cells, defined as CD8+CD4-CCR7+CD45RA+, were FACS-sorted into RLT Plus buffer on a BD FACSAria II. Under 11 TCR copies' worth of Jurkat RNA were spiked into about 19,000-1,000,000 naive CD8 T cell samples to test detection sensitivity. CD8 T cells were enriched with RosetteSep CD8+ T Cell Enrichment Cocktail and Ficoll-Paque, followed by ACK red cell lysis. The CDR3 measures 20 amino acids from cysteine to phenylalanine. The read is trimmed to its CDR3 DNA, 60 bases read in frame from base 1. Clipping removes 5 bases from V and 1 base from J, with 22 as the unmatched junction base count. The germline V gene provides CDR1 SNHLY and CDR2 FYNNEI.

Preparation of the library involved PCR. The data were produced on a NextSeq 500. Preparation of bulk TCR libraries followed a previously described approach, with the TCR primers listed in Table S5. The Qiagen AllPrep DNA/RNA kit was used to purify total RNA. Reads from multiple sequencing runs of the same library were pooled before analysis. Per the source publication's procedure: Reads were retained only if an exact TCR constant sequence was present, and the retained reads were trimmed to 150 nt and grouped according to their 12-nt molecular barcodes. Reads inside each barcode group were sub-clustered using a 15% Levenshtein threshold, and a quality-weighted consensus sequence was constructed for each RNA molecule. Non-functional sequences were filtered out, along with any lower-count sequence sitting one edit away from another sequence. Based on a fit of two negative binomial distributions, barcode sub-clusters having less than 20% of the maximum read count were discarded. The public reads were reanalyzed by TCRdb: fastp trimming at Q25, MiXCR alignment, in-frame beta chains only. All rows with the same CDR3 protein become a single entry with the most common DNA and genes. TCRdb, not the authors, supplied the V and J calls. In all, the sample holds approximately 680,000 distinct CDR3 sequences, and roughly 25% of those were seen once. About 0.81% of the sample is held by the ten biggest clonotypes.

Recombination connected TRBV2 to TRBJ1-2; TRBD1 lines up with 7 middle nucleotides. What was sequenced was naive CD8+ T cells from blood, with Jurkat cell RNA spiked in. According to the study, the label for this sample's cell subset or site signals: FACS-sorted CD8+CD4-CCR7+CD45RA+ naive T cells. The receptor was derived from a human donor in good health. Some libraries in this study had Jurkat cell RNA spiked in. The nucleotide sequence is TGTGCCAGCAGTCAAGAAGCGGGGACAGCTCAATCTATAAGTAACTATGGCTACACCTTC. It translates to CASSQEAGTAQSISNYGYTF.